This TCR beta chain comes out of a study of blood T cell repertoires in COVID-19. Overall study: Sample material is recorded as cDNA or gDNA derived from T cells, B-cell-depleted T cells, or PBMCs.

In the source study's methods: Reference gene primer amplification gave nucleated cell count estimates. Libraries were prepared by immunoSEQ multiplex PCR; TCRdb keeps only in-frame clonotypes and omits some of them. The V and J calls and clone size come from that table; D and trimming were worked out from the DNA. This repertoire shows 200,000 to 300,000 clones, around 84% found once; its top ten account for around 5.1%. The CDR3 sequence is 13 residues long. Germline V gene data show CDR1 as LNHDA and CDR2 as SQIVND (reference sequence). Trimming stripped 7 bases from V and 3 bases from J, with 12 bases between.

Sequenced material: peripheral blood. The V gene is TRBV19, the J gene TRBJ1-1; D uncertain. The source is a woman between 55 and 75 years old with COVID-19, enrolled during active disease. The CDR3: CASNLGQYTEAFF. The CDR3 DNA is TGTGCCAGTAATCTAGGCCAGTACACTGAAGCTTTCTTT.